A single sample gave rise to the 12 T cell receptor beta chains below, sequenced in a study of cytomegalovirus exposure and HLA in healthy donors. PCR was performed using 60 Vbeta and 13 Jbeta primers. Using immunoSEQ multiplex PCR, the repertoire was profiled, and TCRdb retains in-frame clones only, with some absent. The sample includes about 180,000 clones, roughly three quarters of them seen just once. Material: PBMCs. All receptors derive from a woman in her 50s in good health and CMV-seropositive.

The chain joins TRBV18 to TRBJ1-1; TRBD1 agrees at 11 bases. Trimming at V came to 2 bases and at J to 7 bases, leaving 6 bases not matched to a gene. The CDR3 loop spans 15 amino acids. Germline CDR1 reads KGHSH; CDR2 reads LQKENI. This chain's CDR3 is CASSPWTGGGFEAFF. The CDR3 bases are TGTGCCAGCTCACCATGGACAGGGGGCGGATTTGAAGCTTTCTTT. Based on the CDR3 plus reference TRBV18 and TRBJ1-1, the full variable domain is NAGVMQNPRHLVRRRGQEARLRCSPMKGHSHVYWYRQLPEEGLKFMVYLQKENIIDESGMPKERFSAEFPKEGPSILRIQQVVRGDSAAYFCASSPWTGGGFEAFFGQGTRLTVV.

The count of this clone is one. The gene calls are TRBV5-4 and TRBJ2-2, with 8 bases identical to TRBD2. The V segment lost 4 bases and the J segment 4 bases; nucleotides outside the gene matches: 9. In germline, CDR1 is SGHNT, CDR2 YYREEE (reference sequence). This CDR3 has 16 residues. Here the CDR3 reads CASSAPGGDSTGELFF. As DNA, the CDR3 is TGTGCCAGCAGCGCCCCCGGGGGGGATTCCACCGGGGAGCTGTTTTTT.

The V call is TRBV13, the J call TRBJ1-3; 8 nucleotides align to TRBD1. This CDR3 is built from 15 residues. V lost 5 bases to trimming and J lost 0 bases; unmatched junction nucleotides: 3. The germline CDR1 and CDR2 sequences are PRHDT and FYEKMQ (reference sequence). The CDR3 sequence: CASSQGAGSGNTIYF. CDR3 nucleotides: TGTGCCAGCAGCCAGGGGGCGGGCTCTGGAAACACCATATATTTT.

The chain links TRBV7-9 to TRBJ2-3, with 13 bases aligning to TRBD2. CDR1 is SEHNR, CDR2 FQNEAQ, per germline (reference sequence). V shed 5 bases and J 3 bases; nucleotides not matched to a gene: 5. The CDR3 runs to 16 residues. CDR3 nucleotide sequence: TGTGCCAGCAGCGAAGGACTAGCGGGGGAAACAGATACGCAGTATTTT. Amino acid sequence: CASSEGLAGETDTQYF.

This chain links TRBV9 with TRBJ1-2; the match to TRBD1 covers 7 bases. After removal of 4 bases from V and 1 base from J, the junction contained 7 bases not matched to a gene. Germline V CDR1 and CDR2: SGDLS, YYNGEE. This CDR3 comprises 15 residues. CDR3 protein: CASSPRDRLNYGYTF. DNA of the CDR3: TGTGCCAGCAGCCCGCGGGACAGACTTAACTATGGCTACACCTTC.

This clone was seen only a few times. V and J are TRBV19 and TRBJ1-4; D remains ambiguous. The V gene's germline CDR1 is LNHDA and CDR2 SQIVND (reference sequence). V lost 3 bases to trimming and J lost 0 bases, with 8 bases between them. The CDR3 is made up of 15 amino acids. CDR3: CASSMRGTTNEKLFF. DNA of the CDR3: TGTGCCAGTAGTATGCGAGGGACAACTAATGAAAAACTGTTTTTT.

The chain combines TRBV7-2 with TRBJ2-7, with 7 positions matching TRBD2. The CDR3 runs to 14 residues. Per germline, CDR1 SGHTA and CDR2 FQGNSA. V shed 1 base and J 4 bases; nucleotides not matched to a gene: 4. The CDR3 region has the DNA TGTGCCAGCAGCTTAGGCGCTAGCGGATACGAGCAGTACTTC. It translates to CASSLGASGYEQYF.

This clone was seen a few times. This CDR3 is CAWSRQGADTQYF. The CDR3 bases are TGTGCCTGGAGTCGGCAGGGGGCAGATACGCAGTATTTT. The J gene is TRBJ2-3, the V gene TRBV30, with 7 positions matching TRBD1. Germline V gene lookup returns CDR1 GTSNPN and CDR2 SVGIG (reference sequence). The CDR3 is 13 residues long. V gave up 2 bases and J gave up 4 bases; unmatched junction bases: 3.

This sequence joins TRBV19 and TRBJ1-4; 11 positions match TRBD1. The CDR3 contains 13 residues. Trimming cost V 10 bases and J 6 bases; bases outside gene matches: 4. Germline loops: CDR1 LNHDA, CDR2 SQIVND (reference sequence). CDR3 in amino acids: CATGTGGHEKLFF. The CDR3 DNA reads as TGTGCCACCGGGACAGGGGGACATGAAAAACTGTTTTTT.

The chain combines TRBV15 with TRBJ2-3; TRBD2 aligns across 8 bases. Germline V gives CDR1 LNHNV, CDR2 YYDKDF (reference sequence). Trimming removed 0 bases from V and 0 bases from J; junction bases left unmatched: 2. The CDR3 is made up of 16 amino acids. In DNA form, the CDR3 reads TGTGCCACCAGCAGAGATCCTAGCGGGAGCACAGATACGCAGTATTTT. Protein product: CATSRDPSGSTDTQYF.

This clone was found a few times. The V call is TRBV7-6, the J call TRBJ2-5, with D possibly TRBD2 on 6 matching bases. The length of the CDR3 is 14 residues. With 2 bases removed from V and 5 bases from J, the gap between germline ends came to 12 bases. Germline V CDR1 and CDR2: SGHVS, FNYEAQ. CDR3 sequence: CASSLPSAGETQYF. The CDR3 DNA is TGTGCCAGCAGCTTACCTAGCGCGGGTGAGACCCAGTACTTC. Together with reference TRBV7-6 and TRBJ2-5, the CDR3 gives the full variable domain: GAGVSQSPRYKVTKRGQDVALRCDPISGHVSLYWYRQALGQGPEFLTYFNYEAQQDKSGLPNDRFSAERPEGSISTLTIQRTEQRDSAMYRCASSLPSAGETQYFGPGTRLLVL.

The gene calls are TRBV10-2 and TRBJ1-5; the D is unclear. Between the trimmed V and J ends, which lost 8 bases and 6 bases, there was a span of 17 bases. The CDR3 sequence is 14 residues long. Germline CDR1 and CDR2: WSHSY and SAAADI. The DNA of the CDR3 is TGCGCCAGCCACCCGGCGGTCAATAGTCAGCCCCAGCATTTT. It is translated as CASHPAVNSQPQHF.